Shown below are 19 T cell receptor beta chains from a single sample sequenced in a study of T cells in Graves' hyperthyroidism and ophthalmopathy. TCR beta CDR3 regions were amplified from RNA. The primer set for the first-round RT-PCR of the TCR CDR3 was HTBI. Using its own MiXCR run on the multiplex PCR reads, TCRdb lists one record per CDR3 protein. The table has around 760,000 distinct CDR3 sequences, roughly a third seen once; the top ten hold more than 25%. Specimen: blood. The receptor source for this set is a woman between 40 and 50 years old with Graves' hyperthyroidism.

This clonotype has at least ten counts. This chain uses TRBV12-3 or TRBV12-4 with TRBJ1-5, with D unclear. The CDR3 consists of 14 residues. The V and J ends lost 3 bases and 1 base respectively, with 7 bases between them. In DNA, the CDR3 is TGTGCCAGCAGTTTCGGCAGGAGCAATCAGCCCCAGCATTTT. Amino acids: CASSFGRSNQPQHF.

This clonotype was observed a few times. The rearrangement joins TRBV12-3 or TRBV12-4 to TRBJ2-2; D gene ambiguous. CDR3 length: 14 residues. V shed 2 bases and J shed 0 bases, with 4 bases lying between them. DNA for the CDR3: TGTGCCAGCAGTTTAAACGCGAACACCGGGGAGCTGTTTTTT. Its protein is CASSLNANTGELFF.

CDR3: CAWSSQGVQPQHF. The CDR3, as DNA: TGTGCCTGGAGTTCGCAGGGTGTTCAGCCCCAGCATTTT. The chain links TRBV30 to TRBJ1-5, with TRBD1 as a possible D gene (5 bases). Germline CDR1 and CDR2: GTSNPN and SVGIG (reference sequence). Trimming pared 2 bases from V and 6 bases from J, leaving 11 bases between. The CDR3 is made up of 13 amino acids.

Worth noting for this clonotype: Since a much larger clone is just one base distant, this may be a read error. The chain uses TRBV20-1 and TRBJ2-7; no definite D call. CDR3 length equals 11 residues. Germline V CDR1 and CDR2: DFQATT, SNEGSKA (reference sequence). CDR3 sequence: CSAEQLYEQCF. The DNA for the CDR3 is TGCAGTGCCGAACAGTTGTACGAGCAGTGCTTC.

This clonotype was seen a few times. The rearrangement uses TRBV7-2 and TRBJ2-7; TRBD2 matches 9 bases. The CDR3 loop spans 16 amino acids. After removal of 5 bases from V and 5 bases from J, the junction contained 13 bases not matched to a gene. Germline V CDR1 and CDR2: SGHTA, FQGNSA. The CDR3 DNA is TGTGCCAGCAGCCCTAGTGGCGGGGGGGTTTTCGACGAGCAGTACTTC. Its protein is CASSPSGGGVFDEQYF.

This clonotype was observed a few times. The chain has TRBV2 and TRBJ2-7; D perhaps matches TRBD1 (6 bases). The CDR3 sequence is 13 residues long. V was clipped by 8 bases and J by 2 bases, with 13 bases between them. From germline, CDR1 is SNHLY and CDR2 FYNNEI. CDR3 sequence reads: CASRMDRAYEQYF. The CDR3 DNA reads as TGTGCCAGCCGTATGGACAGAGCCTACGAGCAGTACTTC. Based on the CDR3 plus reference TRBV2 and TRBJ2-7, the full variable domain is EPEVTQTPSHQVTQMGQEVILRCVPISNHLYFYWYRQILGQKVEFLVSFYNNEISEKSEIFDDQFSVERPDGSNFTLKIRSTKLEDSAMYFCASRMDRAYEQYFGPGTRLTVT.

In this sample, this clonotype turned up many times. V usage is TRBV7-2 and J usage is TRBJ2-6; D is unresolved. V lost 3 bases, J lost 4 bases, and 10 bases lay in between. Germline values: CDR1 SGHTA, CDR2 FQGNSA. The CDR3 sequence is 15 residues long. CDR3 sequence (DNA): TGTGCCAGCAGCTTCGGTAGAGCCGGGGCCAACGTCCTGACTTTC. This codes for CASSFGRAGANVLTF.

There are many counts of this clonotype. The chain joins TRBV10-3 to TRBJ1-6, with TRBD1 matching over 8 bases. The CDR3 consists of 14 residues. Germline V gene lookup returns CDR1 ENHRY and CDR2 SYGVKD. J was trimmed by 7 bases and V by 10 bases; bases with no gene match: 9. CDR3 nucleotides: TGTGCCACCGCCGGGACAGGAGGGAATTCACCCCTCCACTTT. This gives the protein CATAGTGGNSPLHF.

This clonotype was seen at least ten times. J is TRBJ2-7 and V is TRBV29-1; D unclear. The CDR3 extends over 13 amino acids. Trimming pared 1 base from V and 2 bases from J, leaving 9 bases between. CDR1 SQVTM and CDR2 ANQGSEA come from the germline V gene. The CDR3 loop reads CSVEVGQPYEQYF. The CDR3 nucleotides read TGCAGCGTTGAAGTCGGGCAGCCCTACGAGCAGTACTTC.

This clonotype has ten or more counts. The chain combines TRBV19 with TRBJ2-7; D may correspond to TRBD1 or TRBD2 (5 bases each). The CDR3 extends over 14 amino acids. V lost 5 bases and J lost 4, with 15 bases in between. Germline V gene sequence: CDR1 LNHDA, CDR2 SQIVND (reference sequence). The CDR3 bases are TGTGCCAGTAGTCAGACGGGACCTGGGTACGAGCAGTACTTC. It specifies CASSQTGPGYEQYF. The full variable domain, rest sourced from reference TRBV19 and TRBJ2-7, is DGGITQSPKYLFRKEGQNVTLSCEQNLNHDAMYWYRQDPGQGLRLIYYSQIVNDFQKGDIAEGYSVSREKKESFPLTVTSAQKNPTAFYLCASSQTGPGYEQYFGPGTRLTVT.

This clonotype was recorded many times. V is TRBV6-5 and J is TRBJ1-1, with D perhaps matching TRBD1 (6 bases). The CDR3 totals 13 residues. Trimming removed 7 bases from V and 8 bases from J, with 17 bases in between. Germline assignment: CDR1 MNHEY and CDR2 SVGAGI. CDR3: CASTHRGAHEAFF. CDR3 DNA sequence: TGTGCCAGCACCCACCGGGGGGCACACGAAGCTTTCTTT.

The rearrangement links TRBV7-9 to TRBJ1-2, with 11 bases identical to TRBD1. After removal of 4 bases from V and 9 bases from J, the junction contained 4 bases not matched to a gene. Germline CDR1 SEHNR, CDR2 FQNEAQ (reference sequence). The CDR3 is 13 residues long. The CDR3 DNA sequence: TGTGCCAGCAGCTGGACAGGGGGCACAAGCTACACCTTC. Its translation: CASSWTGGTSYTF.

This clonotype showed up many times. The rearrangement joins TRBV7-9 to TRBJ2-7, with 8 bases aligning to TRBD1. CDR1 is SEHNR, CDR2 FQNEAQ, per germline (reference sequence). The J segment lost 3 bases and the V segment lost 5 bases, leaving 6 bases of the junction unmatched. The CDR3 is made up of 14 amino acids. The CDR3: CASSDRQGSYEQYF. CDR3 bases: TGTGCCAGCAGCGATCGACAGGGGAGCTACGAGCAGTACTTC.

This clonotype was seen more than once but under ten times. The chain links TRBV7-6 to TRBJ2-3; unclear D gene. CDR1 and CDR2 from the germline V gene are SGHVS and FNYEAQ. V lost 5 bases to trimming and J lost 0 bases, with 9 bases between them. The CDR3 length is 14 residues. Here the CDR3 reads CASSRMESTDTQYF. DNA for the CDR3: TGTGCCAGCAGCCGTATGGAGAGCACAGATACGCAGTATTTT.

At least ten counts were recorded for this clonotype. CDR3 sequence (DNA): TGTGCCAGCAGCGTGACGTCCACCGGGAACACTGAAGCTTTCTTT. Protein: CASSVTSTGNTEAFF. This chain connects TRBV9 to TRBJ1-1; D call uncertain. The CDR3 is 15 residues long. CDR1 and CDR2 (germline): SGDLS, YYNGEE. The ends were cut back, 2 bases at V and 1 base at J, with 12 bases in the middle.

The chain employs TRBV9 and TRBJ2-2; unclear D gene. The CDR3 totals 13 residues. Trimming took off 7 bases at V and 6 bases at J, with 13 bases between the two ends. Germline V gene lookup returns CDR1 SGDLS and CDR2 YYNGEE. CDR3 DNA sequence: TGTGCCAGCGGTATTTTTGCCGCCGGGGAGCTGTTTTTT. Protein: CASGIFAAGELFF.

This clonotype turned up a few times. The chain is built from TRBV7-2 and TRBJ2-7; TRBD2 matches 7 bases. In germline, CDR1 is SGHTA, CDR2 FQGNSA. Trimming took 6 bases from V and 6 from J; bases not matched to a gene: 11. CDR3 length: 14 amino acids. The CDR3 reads CASSLGGTAGEQYF. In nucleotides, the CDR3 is TGTGCCAGCAGTTTGGGAGGGACTGCGGGCGAGCAGTACTTC. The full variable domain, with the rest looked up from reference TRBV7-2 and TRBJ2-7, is GAGVSQSPSNKVTEKGKDVELRCDPISGHTALYWYRQSLGQGLEFLIYFQGNSAPDKSGLPSDRFSAERTGGSVSTLTIQRTQQEDSAVYLCASSLGGTAGEQYFGPGTRLTVT.

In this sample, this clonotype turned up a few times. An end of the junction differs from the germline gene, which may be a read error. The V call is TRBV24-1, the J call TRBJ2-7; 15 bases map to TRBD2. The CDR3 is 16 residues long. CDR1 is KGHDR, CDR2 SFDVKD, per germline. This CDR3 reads CASSGTSGGTSYEQYF. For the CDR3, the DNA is TGTGCCAGCAGTGGGACTAGCGGGGGGACCTCCTACGAGCAGTACTTC.

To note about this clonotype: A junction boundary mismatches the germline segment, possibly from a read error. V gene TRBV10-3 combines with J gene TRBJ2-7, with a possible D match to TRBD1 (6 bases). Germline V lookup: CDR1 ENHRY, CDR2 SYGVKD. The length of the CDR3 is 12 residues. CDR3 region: CAIGGRGAEQYF. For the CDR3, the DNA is TGCGCCATCGGAGGCAGGGGTGCCGAGCAGTACTTC.